These T cell receptor beta chains were read from a single sample in a study of human T cells and chemical hapten exposure. TCRdb independently ran MiXCR on the RACE reads; one entry per CDR3 protein. The sample lists roughly 380,000 distinct CDR3 sequences; around 6% were seen once. The starting material was whole blood, obtained in connection with sensitization to the hapten diphenylcyclopropenone (DPC). These receptor sequences come from a woman younger than 30 with alopecia areata. Some clones in this sample may be carry-over from other donors' samples. The CDR3 runs from the conserved cysteine through the conserved F or W. Each record gives: J gene, D gene, V gene, clone size, CDR3 DNA, CDR3 protein. The D gene is left open where the match is weak. Clone size is stated in some rows and not others, as once, few, many or a class when expanded.

j_gene: TRBJ1-1; d_gene: NA; v_gene: TRBV4-1; abundance: many; CDR3nt: TGCGCCAGCAGCCACAATGTCAGGAGTACTGAAGCTTTCTTT; CDR3aa: CASSHNVRSTEAFF
j_gene: TRBJ2-7; d_gene: NA; v_gene: TRBV5-1; abundance: few; CDR3nt: TGCGCCAGCAGTTTACAGGGCACCCACGAGCAGTACTTC; CDR3aa: CASSLQGTHEQYF
j_gene: TRBJ2-7; d_gene: NA; v_gene: TRBV7-2; abundance: many; CDR3nt: TGTGCCAGCAGCTTAGGACAGACTACCTACGAGCAGTACTTC; CDR3aa: CASSLGQTTYEQYF
j_gene: TRBJ2-7; d_gene: NA; v_gene: TRBV3-1; abundance: few; CDR3nt: TGTGCCAGCAGCCAAGACGACCGAACCTACGAGCAGTACTTC; CDR3aa: CASSQDDRTYEQYF
j_gene: TRBJ2-1; d_gene: TRBD2; v_gene: TRBV6-2/TRBV6-3; abundance: NA; CDR3nt: TGTGCCAGCAAAATAAGCGGGGCGAGCTCCTACAATGAGCAGTTCTTC; CDR3aa: CASKISGASSYNEQFF
j_gene: TRBJ1-1; d_gene: NA; v_gene: TRBV6-6; abundance: once; CDR3nt: TGTGCCAGCAGTTCCCCAGGGTTGGGGAACACTGAAGCTTTCTTT; CDR3aa: CASSSPGLGNTEAFF
j_gene: TRBJ2-5; d_gene: TRBD2; v_gene: TRBV3-1; abundance: few; CDR3nt: TGTGCCAGCAGCCAAGATCCTGGGACTAGGAGAGAGACCCAGTACTTC; CDR3aa: CASSQDPGTRRETQYF
j_gene: TRBJ1-3; d_gene: TRBD1; v_gene: TRBV29-1; abundance: few; CDR3nt: TGCAGCGTTGGCAGACAGGGAGGTGGAAACACCATATATTTT; CDR3aa: CSVGRQGGGNTIYF
j_gene: TRBJ2-7; d_gene: NA; v_gene: TRBV20-1; abundance: many; CDR3nt: TGCAGTGCCCGGCCGACTAGGAGCTCCTACGAGCAGTACTTC; CDR3aa: CSARPTRSSYEQYF
j_gene: TRBJ2-3; d_gene: NA; v_gene: TRBV7-9; abundance: NA; CDR3nt: TGTGCCAGCAGCTTAGGAATTACCCCTGCGGATACGCAGTATTTT; CDR3aa: CASSLGITPADTQYF
j_gene: TRBJ2-1; d_gene: TRBD1; v_gene: TRBV7-8; abundance: few; CDR3nt: TGTGCCAGCAGCGCCGAACCTGGGACAGGGACCTACAATGAGCAGTTCTTC; CDR3aa: CASSAEPGTGTYNEQFF
j_gene: TRBJ2-1; d_gene: NA; v_gene: TRBV7-9; abundance: many; CDR3nt: TGTGCCAGCAGTTTAAGGGGGGGCAATGAGCAGTTCTTC; CDR3aa: CASSLRGGNEQFF
j_gene: TRBJ2-3; d_gene: TRBD2; v_gene: TRBV7-2; abundance: few; CDR3nt: TGTGCCAGCAGCTTAGAATTGAGACTAGCGGGGGGCACCGCCTTCACAGATACGCAGTATTTT; CDR3aa: CASSLELRLAGGTAFTDTQYF
j_gene: TRBJ2-1; d_gene: NA; v_gene: TRBV7-2; abundance: NA; CDR3nt: TGTGCCAGCAGCTTAGAGCGTGAGCAGTTCTTC; CDR3aa: CASSLEREQFF
j_gene: TRBJ2-2; d_gene: NA; v_gene: TRBV6-2/TRBV6-3; abundance: few; CDR3nt: TGTGCCAGCAGTCCCACAGACAGATACACCGGGGAGCTGTTTTTT; CDR3aa: CASSPTDRYTGELFF
j_gene: TRBJ2-1; d_gene: NA; v_gene: TRBV10-3; abundance: many; CDR3nt: TGTGCCATCAGTCCGGGGGCATCCTACAATGAGCAGTTCTTC; CDR3aa: CAISPGASYNEQFF
j_gene: TRBJ2-3; d_gene: NA; v_gene: TRBV6-6; abundance: few; CDR3nt: TGTGCCAGCAGTCCTCTTAGCGTTAGCACAGATACGCAGTATTTT; CDR3aa: CASSPLSVSTDTQYF
j_gene: TRBJ2-6; d_gene: NA; v_gene: TRBV6-5; abundance: many; CDR3nt: TGTGCCAGCAGTTACCCACGGGACGAGGAGAGCCTGACCTCTGGGGCCAACGTCCTGACTTTC; CDR3aa: CASSYPRDEESLTSGANVLTF
j_gene: TRBJ2-2; d_gene: TRBD1; v_gene: TRBV7-8; abundance: NA; CDR3nt: TGTGCCAGCAGCCCCCTCAGGGGGCAGGGCACCGGGGAGCTGTTTTTT; CDR3aa: CASSPLRGQGTGELFF
j_gene: TRBJ2-1; d_gene: TRBD2; v_gene: TRBV12-3/TRBV12-4; abundance: few; CDR3nt: TGTGCCAGCAGTTTGTCGCGAGCGGGGGGTGGTGAGCAGTTCTTC; CDR3aa: CASSLSRAGGGEQFF
j_gene: TRBJ1-1; d_gene: NA; v_gene: TRBV10-3; abundance: many; CDR3nt: TGTGCCATCGATGGAGCAGGGTACGGCACTGAAGCTTTCTTT; CDR3aa: CAIDGAGYGTEAFF
j_gene: TRBJ2-7; d_gene: NA; v_gene: TRBV28; abundance: NA; CDR3nt: TGTGCCAGCAGTTTTGCGAATTACGAGCAGTACTTC; CDR3aa: CASSFANYEQYF
j_gene: TRBJ2-3; d_gene: TRBD1; v_gene: TRBV12-3/TRBV12-4; abundance: many; CDR3nt: TGTGCCAGCAGCTTACAGGGGCCCAGCACAGATACGCAGTATTTT; CDR3aa: CASSLQGPSTDTQYF
j_gene: TRBJ2-2; d_gene: NA; v_gene: TRBV28; abundance: NA; CDR3nt: TGTGCCAGCAGTTTATATTACAGCACGAACACCGGGGAGCTGTTTTTT; CDR3aa: CASSLYYSTNTGELFF
j_gene: TRBJ2-3; d_gene: NA; v_gene: TRBV2; abundance: few; CDR3nt: TGTGCCAGCGAGCGCCAAACCACAGATACGCAGTATTTT; CDR3aa: CASERQTTDTQYF
j_gene: TRBJ2-1; d_gene: TRBD1; v_gene: TRBV6-2/TRBV6-3; abundance: many; CDR3nt: TGTGCCAGCAGCATCGGACAGGGGAAAAATGAGCAGTTCTTC; CDR3aa: CASSIGQGKNEQFF